These T cell receptor beta chains were read from a single sample in a study of T cells in Graves' hyperthyroidism and ophthalmopathy. TCRdb re-called the multiplex PCR reads with MiXCR, one entry per CDR3 protein. The data hold about 600,000 distinct CDR3 sequences, with about a sixth observed a single time. The sequenced sample was blood. These receptors all stem from a woman aged 40-49 years with Graves' ophthalmopathy. Each CDR3 is given with its conserved first and last residue. The D gene is left open where the match is weak. Size is stated for part of the rows, as once, few or many counts, or as a class when the clone is expanded.

V gene	D gene	clone size	J gene	CDR3 DNA	CDR3 protein
TRBV5-1	.	many	TRBJ1-6	TGCGCCAGCCAACAGGAGAATAATTCACCCCTCCACTTT	CASQQENNSPLHF
TRBV11-2	.	.	TRBJ2-3	TGTGCCAGCAGTTACTCTCTGATAATGGGGGATACGCAGTATTTT	CASSYSLIMGDTQYF
TRBV20-1	TRBD1	many	TRBJ2-7	TGCAGTGCCCTCGGGGGACAGGGTGTCGAGCAGTACTTC	CSALGGQGVEQYF
TRBV6-2/TRBV6-3	.	many	TRBJ1-1	TGTGCCAGCAGACGGACTACCTGGGAAGCTTTCTTT	CASRRTTWEAFF
TRBV25-1	.	.	TRBJ2-5	TGTGCCAGTTCCAAGGGGGCGGGGGGACCGCCGTCCCAAGAGACCCAGTACTTC	CASSKGAGGPPSQETQYF
TRBV6-1	TRBD2	few	TRBJ2-7	TGTGCCAGCAGATCGGGACTAGCCTACGAGCAGTACTTC	CASRSGLAYEQYF
TRBV6-1	.	few	TRBJ2-1	TGTGCCAGCAGTGAAGCTTGGAGACATCCCTACAATGAGCAGTTCTTC	CASSEAWRHPYNEQFF
TRBV29-1	TRBD1	many	TRBJ1-2	TGCAGCGTTGATAAGGGGCGAGGGACAGCAACGGGAGGCTACACCTTC	CSVDKGRGTATGGYTF
TRBV7-9	.	many	TRBJ2-7	TGTGCCAGCAGCGGCGGTTATGCCTACGAGCAGTACTTC	CASSGGYAYEQYF
TRBV20-1	.	few	TRBJ1-1	TGCAGTGCGGCCCATTTTGGGGGCGCGGTAAAAGCTTTCTTT	CSAAHFGGAVKAFF
TRBV12-3/TRBV12-4	.	.	TRBJ1-5	TGTGCCAGCAGTTCTCAGGACGGGAGAAATCAGCCCCAGCATTTT	CASSSQDGRNQPQHF
TRBV2	TRBD2	few	TRBJ2-3	TGTGCCAGCAGTGGAGGGACTAGCAGTAACACAGATACGCAGTATTTT	CASSGGTSSNTDTQYF
TRBV15	.	few	TRBJ1-5	TGTGCCACCGGGGAAGGGGACTTTAGCAATCAGCCCCAGCATTTT	CATGEGDFSNQPQHF
TRBV2	TRBD2	.	TRBJ2-5	TGTGCCAGCAGTGAGGGACTAGCGGGTACGGCAGAGACCCAGTACTTC	CASSEGLAGTAETQYF
TRBV27	.	many	TRBJ2-7	TGTGCCAGCAGCTTAACCGGTACCTACGAGCAGTACTTC	CASSLTGTYEQYF
TRBV20-1	.	.	TRBJ1-3	TGCAGTGCTAGGCCCGTCGGAGGGCCCTCTGGAAACACCATATATTTT	CSARPVGGPSGNTIYF
TRBV30	.	many	TRBJ2-1	TGTGCCTGGAACCTGGGGGGGCCCATCGATGAGCAGTTCTTC	CAWNLGGPIDEQFF
TRBV2	.	many	TRBJ2-1	TGTGCCACCTCCGGGACTCGAATCGACAATGAGCAGTTCTTC	CATSGTRIDNEQFF